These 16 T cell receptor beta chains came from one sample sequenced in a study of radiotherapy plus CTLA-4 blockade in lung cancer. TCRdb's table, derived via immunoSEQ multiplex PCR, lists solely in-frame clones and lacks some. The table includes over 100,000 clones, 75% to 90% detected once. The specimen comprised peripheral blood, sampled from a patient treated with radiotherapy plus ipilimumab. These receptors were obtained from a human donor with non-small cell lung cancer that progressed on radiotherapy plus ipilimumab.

The CDR3 nucleotides read TGTGCCAGCAGTCTCCCCACTGGTGGCGAGCAGTACTTC. Protein sequence: CASSLPTGGEQYF. The chain joins TRBV6-6 to TRBJ2-7; D not certain. The CDR3 length is 13 residues. The ends were cut back, 5 bases at V and 6 bases at J, with 14 bases in the middle. The germline V gene has CDR1 MNHNY and CDR2 SVGAGI (reference sequence).

Here the CDR3 DNA reads TGTGCCAGCTCACCGCAAGGGACTAGCGGGAGAAGAGATACGCAGTATTTT. This encodes CASSPQGTSGRRDTQYF. This chain joins TRBV18 and TRBJ2-3; 14 bases are a match to TRBD2. V lost 3 bases to trimming and J lost 5 bases; unmatched junction nucleotides: 7. CDR3 size: 17 residues. Per germline, CDR1 KGHSH and CDR2 LQKENI.

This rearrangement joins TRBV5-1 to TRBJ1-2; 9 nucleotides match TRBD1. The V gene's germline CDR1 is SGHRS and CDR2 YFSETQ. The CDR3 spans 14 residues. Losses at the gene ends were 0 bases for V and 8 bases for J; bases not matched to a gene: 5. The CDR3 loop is CASSLADRGRGYTF. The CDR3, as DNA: TGCGCCAGCAGCTTGGCGGACAGGGGAAGAGGCTACACCTTC.

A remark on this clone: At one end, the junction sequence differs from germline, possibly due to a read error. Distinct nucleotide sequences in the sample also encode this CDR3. CDR3 coding DNA: TGTGCCAGCTCACCACTAGCGGGAGGGCCCTTAAAATACGAGCAGTACTTT. Translation: CASSPLAGGPLKYEQYF. The chain has TRBV18 and TRBJ2-7; TRBD2 aligns across 11 bases. Germline assignment: CDR1 KGHSH and CDR2 LQKENI. CDR3 length: 17 residues.

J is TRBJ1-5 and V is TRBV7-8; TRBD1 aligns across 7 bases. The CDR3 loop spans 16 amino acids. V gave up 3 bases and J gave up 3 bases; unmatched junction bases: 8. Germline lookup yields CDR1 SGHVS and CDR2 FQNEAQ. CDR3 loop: CASSFRGGQNNQPQHF. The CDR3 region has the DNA TGTGCCAGCAGCTTCCGTGGGGGACAGAACAATCAGCCCCAGCATTTT.

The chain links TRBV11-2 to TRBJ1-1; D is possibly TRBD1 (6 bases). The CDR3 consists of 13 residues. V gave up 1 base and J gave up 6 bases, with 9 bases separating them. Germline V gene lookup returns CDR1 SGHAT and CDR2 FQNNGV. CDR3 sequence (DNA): TGTGCCAGCAGCTTAGGGACAGTCCCTGAAGCTTTCTTT. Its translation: CASSLGTVPEAFF. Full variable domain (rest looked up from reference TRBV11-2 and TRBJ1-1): EAGVAQSPRYKIIEKRQSVAFWCNPISGHATLYWYQQILGQGPKLLIQFQNNGVVDDSQLPKDRFSAERLKGVDSTLKIQPAKLEDSAVYLCASSLGTVPEAFFGQGTRLTVV.

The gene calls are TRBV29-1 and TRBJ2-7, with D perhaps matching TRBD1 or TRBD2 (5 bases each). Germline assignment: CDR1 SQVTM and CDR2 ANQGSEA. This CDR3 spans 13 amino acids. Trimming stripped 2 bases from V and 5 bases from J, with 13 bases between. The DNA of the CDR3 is TGCAGCGTTGAATGGGGACCTGGGGACGAGCAGTACTTC. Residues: CSVEWGPGDEQYF.

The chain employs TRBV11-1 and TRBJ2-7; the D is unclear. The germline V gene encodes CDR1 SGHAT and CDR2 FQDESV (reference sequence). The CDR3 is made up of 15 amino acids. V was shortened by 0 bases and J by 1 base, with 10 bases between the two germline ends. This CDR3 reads CASSLAPRASYEQYF. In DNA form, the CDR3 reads TGTGCCAGCAGCTTAGCACCACGCGCTTCCTACGAGCAGTACTTC.

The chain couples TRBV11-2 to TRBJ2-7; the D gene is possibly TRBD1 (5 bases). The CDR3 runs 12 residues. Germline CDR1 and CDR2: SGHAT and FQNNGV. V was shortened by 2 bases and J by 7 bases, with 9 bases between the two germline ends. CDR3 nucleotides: TGTGCCAGCAGCTTAACCCAGGGTGAGCAGTACTTC. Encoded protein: CASSLTQGEQYF.

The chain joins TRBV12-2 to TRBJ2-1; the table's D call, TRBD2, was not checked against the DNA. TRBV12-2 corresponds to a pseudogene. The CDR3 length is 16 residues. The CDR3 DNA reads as TGTGCAAGTCGCGGGACGTTGACTAGATGCCTCAATGAGCAGTTCTTC. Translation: CASRGTLTRCLNEQFF.

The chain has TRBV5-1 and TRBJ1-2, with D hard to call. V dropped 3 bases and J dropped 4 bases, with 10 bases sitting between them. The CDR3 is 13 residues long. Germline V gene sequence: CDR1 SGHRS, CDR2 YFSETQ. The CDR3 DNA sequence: TGCGCCAGCAGCTCGGATCCGATCTATGGCTACACCTTC. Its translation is CASSSDPIYGYTF.

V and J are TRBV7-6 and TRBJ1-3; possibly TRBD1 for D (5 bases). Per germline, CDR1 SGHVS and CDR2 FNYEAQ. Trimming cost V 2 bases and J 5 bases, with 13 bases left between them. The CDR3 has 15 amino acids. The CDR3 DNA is TGTGCCAGCAGCTTACGCCAGGGTTCTAGAAACACCATATATTTT. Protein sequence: CASSLRQGSRNTIYF.

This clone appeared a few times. CDR3 sequence (DNA): TGTGCCAGCAGTGAACGGGCGACCGGGGAGCTGTTTTTT. The encoded protein is CASSERATGELFF. J is TRBJ2-2 and V is TRBV6-1; D not resolved. The CDR3 totals 13 residues. V lost 2 bases and J 5 bases, leaving 6 bases between the germline ends. Germline-derived CDR1 and CDR2 are MNHNS and SASEGT.

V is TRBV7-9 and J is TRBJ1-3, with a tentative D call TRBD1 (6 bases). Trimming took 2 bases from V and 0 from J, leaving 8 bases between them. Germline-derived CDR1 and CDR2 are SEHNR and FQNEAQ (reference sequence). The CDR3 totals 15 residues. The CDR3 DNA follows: TGTGCCAGCAGCTTAACAGGGCCCTCTGGAAACACCATATATTTT. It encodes CASSLTGPSGNTIYF.

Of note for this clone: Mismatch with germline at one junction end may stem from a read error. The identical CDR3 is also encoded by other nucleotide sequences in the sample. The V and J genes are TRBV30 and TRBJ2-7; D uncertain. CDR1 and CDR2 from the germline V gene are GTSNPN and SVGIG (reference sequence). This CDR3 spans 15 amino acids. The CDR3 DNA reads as TGCGCCTGGAGTGCCCAATCCGTGGTTCCCCACGAGCAGTACTTC. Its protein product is CAWSAQSVVPHEQYF.

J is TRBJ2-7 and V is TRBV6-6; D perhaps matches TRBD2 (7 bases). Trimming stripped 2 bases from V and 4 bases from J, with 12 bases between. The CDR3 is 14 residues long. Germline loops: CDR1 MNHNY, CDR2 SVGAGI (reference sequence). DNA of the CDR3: TGTGCCAGCAGTTACAGGGGGGGATCGTACGAGCAGTACTTC. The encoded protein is CASSYRGGSYEQYF.